One sample yielded the 18 T cell receptor beta chains listed below, sequenced in a study of vaccination and CD4 T cells after COVID-19. Which antigens these TCRs recognize remains unknown. The study sequenced cultured CD4+ T cell DNA using the Oncomine TCR Beta short-read assay. In TCRdb, the PCR reads were re-called with MiXCR into one record per CDR3 protein. There are about 4,000 distinct CDR3 sequences in the sample; roughly 17% occur only once, and around 19% lies in the top ten. The treatment here: roughly 10-day PBMC culture with coronavirus spike peptide pools or control peptides (ViraFEST assay). The sample consisted of CD4+ T cells from blood, cultured in vitro. The receptors originated from a human donor who had recovered from COVID-19.

This clonotype qualifies as medium-sized. The V and J genes are TRBV6-1 and TRBJ1-2; D perhaps matches TRBD1 (6 bases). In germline, CDR1 is MNHNS, CDR2 SASEGT. The CDR3 has 16 amino acids. The ends were cut back, 6 bases at V and 2 bases at J, with 19 bases in the middle. The CDR3 sequence: CASSPNRIDRNYGYTF. For the CDR3, the DNA is TGTGCCAGCAGCCCCAACAGAATAGACAGGAACTATGGCTACACCTTC.

The chain combines TRBV3-1 with TRBJ2-5, with D perhaps assigned TRBD1 or TRBD2 (6 bases each). The CDR3 totals 12 residues. Germline lookup yields CDR1 LGHDT and CDR2 YNNKEL (reference sequence). V lost 6 bases and J lost 7, with 12 bases in between. DNA of the CDR3: TGTGCCAGCAGGCCGGGGGCGGGGACCCAGTACTTC. Its translation: CASRPGAGTQYF.

This clonotype is termed large. This sequence joins TRBV19 and TRBJ1-2; D is uncertain. The CDR3 covers 15 residues. Trimming removed 9 bases at V and 1 base at J, with 18 bases between. Germline CDR1 is LNHDA and CDR2 is SQIVND (reference sequence). CDR3 protein: CASSSGGYYNYGYTF. In DNA, the CDR3 is TGTGCCAGCAGCAGTGGTGGATACTATAACTATGGCTACACCTTC.

The DNA for the CDR3 is TGTGCCAGCACCGCGATTGACAGGGGTAATGAAAAACTGTTTTTT. Amino acid sequence: CASTAIDRGNEKLFF. The gene calls are TRBV6-1 and TRBJ1-4, with TRBD1 identical over 8 bases. The V and J ends lost 7 bases and 4 bases, in that order; junction bases with no gene match: 8. The CDR3 is 15 amino acids. Germline values: CDR1 MNHNS, CDR2 SASEGT.

The gene calls are TRBV2 and TRBJ2-3; 9 nucleotides align to TRBD2. The CDR3 has 14 residues. The junction had 2 bases not matched to a gene; V was cut back by 6 bases and J by 1 base. Germline assignment: CDR1 SNHLY and CDR2 FYNNEI. The CDR3 DNA is TGTGCCAGCAGAAGACTAGCGGGCACAGATACGCAGTATTTT. Amino acid sequence: CASRRLAGTDTQYF.

Judged by abundance, this clonotype is large. V and J are TRBV14 and TRBJ1-2; D is perhaps TRBD1 (5 bases). This CDR3 is 13 amino acids long. Trimming removed 4 bases at V and 9 bases at J, with 15 bases between. Germline CDR1 SGHDN, CDR2 FVKESK. The CDR3 sequence is CASSPTGPPRYTF. Written as DNA, the CDR3 is TGTGCCAGCAGCCCGACGGGACCACCACGCTACACCTTC.

The J gene is TRBJ2-6, the V gene TRBV4-1, with no clear D. V lost 3 bases and J 4 bases, leaving 13 bases between the germline ends. The CDR3 runs 16 residues. Germline CDR1 is MGHRA and CDR2 is YSYEKL. CDR3 nucleotide sequence: TGCGCCAGCAGCCACGTTGTGGGGTCCGGGGCCAACGTCCTGACTTTC. Its translation is CASSHVVGSGANVLTF.

This sequence joins TRBV29-1 and TRBJ1-2; 9 bases fit TRBD1. There are 14 residues in the CDR3. Germline V gives CDR1 SQVTM, CDR2 ANQGSEA. The junction had 7 bases not matched to a gene; V was cut back by 4 bases and J by 4 bases. CDR3 protein: CSVAVEGQGYGYTF. For the CDR3, the DNA is TGCAGCGTTGCGGTCGAGGGACAGGGCTATGGCTACACCTTC.

V and J are TRBV7-2 and TRBJ2-7; D may correspond to TRBD1 or TRBD2 (5 bases each). Per the germline V gene, CDR1 is SGHTA and CDR2 is FQGNSA. Trimming pared 3 bases from V and 3 bases from J, leaving 15 bases between. This CDR3 comprises 15 residues. The CDR3 coding sequence is TGTGCCAGCAGCTTGAAAGGGACGAACCTCTACGAGCAGTACTTC. Its protein is CASSLKGTNLYEQYF. Drawing the rest from reference TRBV7-2 and TRBJ2-7, the complete variable domain is GAGVSQSPSNKVTEKGKDVELRCDPISGHTALYWYRQSLGQGLEFLIYFQGNSAPDKSGLPSDRFSAERTGGSVSTLTIQRTQQEDSAVYLCASSLKGTNLYEQYFGPGTRLTVT.

This clonotype was counted between two and nine times. The chain carries TRBV20-1 and TRBJ1-2; D possibly corresponds to TRBD1 (5 bases). The ends were cut back, 3 bases at V and 0 bases at J, with 17 bases in the middle. This CDR3 has 16 amino acids. The germline V gene encodes CDR1 DFQATT and CDR2 SNEGSKA (reference sequence). The CDR3 here is CSARDQPGPANYGYTF. For the CDR3, the DNA is TGCAGTGCTAGGGACCAGCCGGGACCCGCTAACTATGGCTACACCTTC.

The chain links TRBV5-6 to TRBJ1-2; D is undetermined. The V gene's germline CDR1 is SGHDT and CDR2 YYEEEE. The CDR3 has 15 amino acids. The V end lost 0 bases, the J end lost 0 bases, and 9 bases lay between the germline ends. This CDR3 is CASSLDRWANYGYTF. In DNA form, the CDR3 reads TGTGCCAGCAGCTTGGATCGGTGGGCTAACTATGGCTACACCTTC.

This clonotype was counted between two and nine times. J is TRBJ2-3 and V is TRBV7-9; D is ambiguous. CDR3 size: 13 residues. V lost 4 bases, J lost 6 bases, and 11 bases lay in between. The germline V gene encodes CDR1 SEHNR and CDR2 FQNEAQ (reference sequence). The CDR3 region is CASSSLSRDTQYF. Written as DNA, the CDR3 is TGTGCCAGCAGCTCCCTTTCTCGGGATACGCAGTATTTT. Based on the CDR3 plus reference TRBV7-9 and TRBJ2-3, the full variable domain is DTGVSQNPRHKITKRGQNVTFRCDPISEHNRLYWYRQTLGQGPEFLTYFQNEAQLEKSRLLSDRFSAERPKGSFSTLEIQRTEQGDSAMYLCASSSLSRDTQYFGPGTRLTVL.

This clonotype appeared a few times. V and J are TRBV5-1 and TRBJ2-7; D is uncertain. Germline lookup yields CDR1 SGHRS and CDR2 YFSETQ. V lost 3 bases, J lost 5 bases, and 18 bases lay in between. The CDR3 sequence is 15 residues long. CDR3 DNA: TGCGCCAGCAGCTGGGCGCCCAGGACGGAAAACGAGCAGTACTTC. Translating it yields CASSWAPRTENEQYF.

The chain uses TRBV6-1 and TRBJ1-1; D remains unclear. CDR1 and CDR2 (germline): MNHNS, SASEGT. The CDR3 has 12 amino acids. V lost 3 bases and J lost 11, with 13 bases in between. CDR3 nucleotide sequence: TGTGCCAGCAGTGAGCTGGGGATACTGGCTTTCTTT. It encodes CASSELGILAFF.

The chain links TRBV11-1 to TRBJ1-2, with unresolved D. This CDR3 contains 13 residues. Germline V CDR1 and CDR2: SGHAT, FQDESV (reference sequence). V dropped 5 bases and J dropped 4 bases, with 11 bases sitting between them. CDR3 region: CASSPGGTYGYTF. The CDR3 coding sequence is TGTGCCAGCAGCCCCGGAGGAACCTATGGCTACACCTTC.

In this sample, this clonotype turned up a few times. The chain couples TRBV30 to TRBJ1-5, with D possibly matching TRBD1 (6 bases). CDR3 length: 13 residues. From germline, CDR1 is GTSNPN and CDR2 SVGIG (reference sequence). V was trimmed by 5 bases and J by 3 bases, leaving 11 bases between them. CDR3 protein: CAWGRDNNQPQHF. CDR3 nucleotide sequence: TGTGCCTGGGGCCGGGACAACAATCAGCCCCAGCATTTT. Based on the CDR3 plus reference TRBV30 and TRBJ1-5, the full variable domain is SQTIHQWPATLVQPVGSPLSLECTVEGTSNPNLYWYRQAAGRGLQLLFYSVGIGQISSEVPQNLSASRPQDRQFILSSKKLLLSDSGFYLCAWGRDNNQPQHFGDGTRLSIL.

This clonotype is labeled as medium-sized. The chain couples TRBV20-1 to TRBJ1-5; 7 bases fit TRBD1. This CDR3 comprises 13 residues. CDR1 is DFQATT, CDR2 SNEGSKA, per germline (reference sequence). V gave up 5 bases and J gave up 4 bases; unmatched junction bases: 5. The CDR3, as DNA: TGCAGTGCTCTTACACAGGGGAATCAGCCCCAGCATTTT. It encodes CSALTQGNQPQHF.

The chain recombines TRBV11-2 with TRBJ2-3; possibly TRBD2 for D (6 bases). V gave up 5 bases and J gave up 5 bases, with 17 bases separating them. Germline V gives CDR1 SGHAT, CDR2 FQNNGV. The CDR3 is made up of 15 amino acids. CDR3 sequence: CASSVYGGGIDTQYF. CDR3 in DNA: TGTGCCAGCAGCGTGTACGGGGGAGGAATAGATACGCAGTATTTT.